This T cell receptor (beta chain) was identified in a study of cytotoxic CD8 clonotypes in ibrutinib-treated CLL. Overall study: A mean of around 250,000 productive templates and more than 75,000 productive rearrangements was obtained per sample.

To note about this clone: Its target is unknown.

Study-level results: Upon ibrutinib response clonality rose, and upon progression it fell back toward baseline. Collection times varied between progressing and sustained-remission patients. Stable or contracted on treatment, public clonotypes were also uncommon.

Sequencing used immunoSEQ multiplex PCR; TCRdb keeps in-frame clones, though not all of them. The sample lists 110,000 to 150,000 clones; approximately 77% were seen once. The sample consisted of PBMCs, taken after 12 months of ibrutinib treatment. The clonotype was recovered from a human donor with chronic lymphocytic leukemia.

For the CDR3, the DNA is TGTGCCAGCAGCGGTGGGGACAGGGGCTCCTACGAGCAGTACTTC. Translated, it gives CASSGGDRGSYEQYF. The rearrangement links TRBV27 to TRBJ2-7; 10 bases map to TRBD1. Germline V gene lookup returns CDR1 MNHEY and CDR2 SMNVEV (reference sequence). The junction had 5 bases not matched to a gene; V was cut back by 6 bases and J by 0 bases. CDR3 length: 15 residues.